The sequence of this T cell receptor beta chain was determined in a study of spatial heterogeneity in lung cancer. Study in general: Averaged across combinations, each unique TCR and UMI pairing appeared more than ten times in raw reads, which were uncorrected.

Many counts were recorded for this clonotype. This beta chain lies outside the target of a library built for alpha chains; its clone size means little. CDR1 is LGHDT and CDR2 is YNNKEL in the germline V gene (reference sequence). Deletions cut 4 bases from V and 1 base from J, with 7 bases between. This CDR3 contains 13 residues. The study tagged each TCR cDNA molecule with a unique molecular identifier. TCRdb used MiXCR to reprocess the 5' RACE reads, holding one entry per CDR3 protein. The sample has about 15,000 distinct CDR3 sequences; just over 3.5% are singletons. Documented time point: sample taken at primary tumor resection. Whole RNA, which was extracted from tumor, nontumor lung tissue or frozen PBMC, was sequenced without any cell sorting.

Sequences were derived from normal lung tissue next to the tumor, sampled at surgery. This sequence originates from a male donor with early-stage non-small cell lung cancer. This sequence joins TRBV3-1 and TRBJ2-5, with D tentatively TRBD1 or TRBD2 (5 bases each). This chain's CDR3 is CASSPGTQETQYF. CDR3 nucleotides: TGTGCCAGCAGCCCCGGGACCCAAGAGACCCAGTACTTC.